The entry that follows covers one T cell receptor (beta chain) sequence. V lost 3 bases and J lost 4, with 19 bases in between. This CDR3 is built from 16 residues. Germline V gene sequence: CDR1 LGHNA, CDR2 YSLEER. The record originates from a study of blood T cell repertoires in COVID-19. Study in general: The origin of the acute and convalescent COVID-19 samples was the United States, Italy and Spain. In each case, the material was cDNA or gDNA derived from T cells, B-cell-depleted T cells, or PBMCs.

Libraries were prepared by immunoSEQ multiplex PCR; TCRdb keeps only in-frame clonotypes and omits some of them. The table has over 150,000 clones, about 86% seen once. The chain uses TRBV4-3 and TRBJ2-7, with D possibly matching TRBD1 (7 bases). The sequence was obtained from a man aged 45 to 65 who had recovered from COVID-19. The sequencing sample was made of PBMCs or T cells enriched from blood (not recorded which). The CDR3 nucleotides are TGCGCCAGCAGCCAGACTATGCGGGACAGCTCGTACGAGCAGTACTTC. It translates to CASSQTMRDSSYEQYF.